These 20 T cell receptor beta chains came from one sample sequenced in a study of T-cell memory formation after mild COVID-19. MiXCR was run by TCRdb on the 5' RACE reads, yielding one entry per CDR3 protein. The repertoire holds approximately 190,000 distinct CDR3 sequences, 15% to 20% seen once, with 2.4% in the top ten. Sequenced input: PBMCs or a T cell subset sorted from them (not recorded which). The receptors here all came from an adult woman who had mild COVID-19 (a few samples of this study predate the infection). Cell type and time point are not known.

This clonotype came up a few times. V and J are TRBV12-3 or TRBV12-4 and TRBJ2-5; 7 nucleotides agree with TRBD1. The CDR3 sequence is 13 residues long. With 4 bases clipped from V and 4 bases from J, the junction kept 3 bases outside the gene matches. For the CDR3, the DNA is TGTGCCAGCAGTTCCACAGGGGTAGAGACCCAGTACTTC. Protein sequence: CASSSTGVETQYF.

This clonotype was counted between two and nine times. The chain uses TRBV2 and TRBJ2-7; no clear D. CDR3 length equals 14 residues. Germline V CDR1 and CDR2: SNHLY, FYNNEI. The germline V and J ends were trimmed by 6 bases and 2 bases, with 14 bases remaining between them. The CDR3: CASRLETLTYEQYF. CDR3 DNA sequence: TGTGCCAGCAGATTAGAGACCCTTACCTACGAGCAGTACTTC.

This clonotype has only a few counts. This chain connects TRBV5-4 to TRBJ2-3, with D maybe TRBD2 (5 bases). The CDR3 has 14 residues. V lost 5 bases and J lost 2, with 12 bases in between. From germline, CDR1 is SGHNT and CDR2 YYREEE (reference sequence). For the CDR3, the DNA is TGTGCCAGCAGGCTTTGGACTGCCACAGATACGCAGTATTTT. As protein: CASRLWTATDTQYF.

V gene TRBV11-3 combines with J gene TRBJ2-2; D uncertain. CDR3 length: 16 amino acids. V dropped 3 bases and J dropped 1 base, with 12 bases sitting between them. Germline CDR1 and CDR2: SGHNT and YENEEA. The CDR3 DNA sequence: TGTGCCAGCAGCTTTGTTGGCCTTCGGAACACCGGGGAGCTGTTTTTT. This encodes CASSFVGLRNTGELFF.

The chain combines TRBV20-1 with TRBJ2-1; possible D gene TRBD2, 6 bases. The V end lost 6 bases, the J end lost 5 bases, and 17 bases lay between the germline ends. The CDR3 length is 14 residues. Germline CDR1 is DFQATT and CDR2 is SNEGSKA (reference sequence). CDR3 in DNA: TGCAGTGCCGGCGGGGCGTCCGCCCACAATGAGCAGTTCTTC. Its protein product is CSAGGASAHNEQFF.

The J gene is TRBJ1-6, the V gene TRBV12-3 or TRBV12-4; possibly TRBD1 for D (6 bases). The CDR3 totals 14 residues. Trimming stripped 6 bases from V and 9 bases from J, with 15 bases between. CDR3 loop: CASRFGQSPSPLHF. CDR3 in DNA: TGTGCCAGCAGGTTCGGACAGAGTCCTTCACCCCTCCACTTT.

The chain has TRBV7-8 and TRBJ2-2; D is undetermined. CDR1 and CDR2 (germline): SGHVS, FQNEAQ. The CDR3 runs to 13 residues. Between the trimmed V and J ends, which lost 2 bases and 7 bases, there was a span of 8 bases. The CDR3 DNA reads TGTGCCAGCAGCTTATATCAACTCGGGGAGCTGTTTTTT. Translation: CASSLYQLGELFF.

The chain employs TRBV11-2 and TRBJ2-7; 11 bases agree with TRBD2. There are 16 residues in the CDR3. V trimming: 5 bases; J trimming: 2 bases; junction bases outside the gene matches: 8. Germline V lookup: CDR1 SGHAT, CDR2 FQNNGV. The CDR3 DNA reads as TGTGCCAGCAGCCCTAGCCTAGCGGGGGGAACCTACGAGCAGTACTTC. The encoded protein is CASSPSLAGGTYEQYF.

The chain recombines TRBV7-8 with TRBJ2-2, with D perhaps TRBD2 (5 bases). Germline assignment: CDR1 SGHVS and CDR2 FQNEAQ. The CDR3 spans 16 residues. Trimming took off 1 base at V and 5 bases at J, with 14 bases between the two ends. The CDR3 DNA reads as TGTGCCAGCAGCTTAGGAGGGAGCTTGGTTACCGGGGAGCTGTTTTTT. Its translation is CASSLGGSLVTGELFF.

The rearrangement links TRBV19 to TRBJ2-7; possibly TRBD2 for D (6 bases). This CDR3 contains 16 residues. Germline V CDR1 and CDR2: LNHDA, SQIVND (reference sequence). V was cut by 0 bases and J by 4 bases, with 16 bases left in between. CDR3 DNA: TGTGCCAGTAGTATAGACGGGCAGGGACTTCTATACGAGCAGTACTTC. Its protein is CASSIDGQGLLYEQYF.

The chain is built from TRBV20-1 and TRBJ2-2; 11 bases fit TRBD2. The CDR3 has 19 amino acids. V trimming: 0 bases; J trimming: 7 bases; junction bases outside the gene matches: 16. Germline-derived CDR1 and CDR2 are DFQATT and SNEGSKA (reference sequence). CDR3 sequence: CSARDQTRSGGAFGGELFF. CDR3 coding DNA: TGCAGTGCTAGAGACCAAACGCGTAGCGGGGGGGCCTTTGGCGGGGAGCTGTTTTTT.

The chain combines TRBV20-1 with TRBJ2-7, with 7 bases that match TRBD2. Unmatched junction bases numbered 4, after V lost 3 bases and J lost 2 bases. The germline gives CDR1 DFQATT, CDR2 SNEGSKA (reference sequence). CDR3 length equals 13 residues. The CDR3 DNA reads TGCAGTGCTAGCGGGGAGGGGACCTACGAGCAGTACTTC. This encodes CSASGEGTYEQYF.

This clonotype was detected a few times. The rearrangement uses TRBV5-1 and TRBJ1-1; D gene uncertain. The CDR3 is 13 residues long. The V end lost 4 bases, the J end lost 6 bases, and 13 bases lay between the germline ends. Germline V lookup: CDR1 SGHRS, CDR2 YFSETQ. The CDR3: CASSNTVLAEAFF. The CDR3 DNA is TGCGCCAGCAGCAATACCGTCTTGGCTGAAGCTTTCTTT.

This clonotype has more than one count but fewer than ten. The CDR3 protein is CATSDSGTMRYEQFF. Here the CDR3 DNA reads TGTGCCACCAGTGATTCCGGGACTATGAGGTATGAGCAGTTCTTC. The chain employs TRBV24-1 and TRBJ2-1; 7 nucleotides agree with TRBD2. Trimming cost V 2 bases and J 8 bases; bases outside gene matches: 8. Germline V gene lookup returns CDR1 KGHDR and CDR2 SFDVKD. This CDR3 has 15 amino acids.

This clonotype turned up a few times. The rearrangement joins TRBV5-5 to TRBJ1-2; no clear D. Germline CDR1 reads SGHKS; CDR2 reads YYEKEE (reference sequence). The CDR3 sequence is 15 residues long. The V gene lost 0 bases and the J gene lost 3 bases, with 12 bases spanning the gap. The CDR3 is CASSLGGPGDYGYTF. CDR3 nucleotide sequence: TGTGCCAGCAGCTTGGGAGGGCCGGGAGACTATGGCTACACCTTC.

The genes are TRBV7-9 and TRBJ1-1; D not resolved. CDR3 length: 13 residues. Germline values: CDR1 SEHNR, CDR2 FQNEAQ (reference sequence). V lost 4 bases and J lost 0, with 6 bases in between. Here the CDR3 DNA reads TGTGCCAGCAGCTCTACAGTGAACACTGAAGCTTTCTTT. Protein sequence: CASSSTVNTEAFF.

This sequence joins TRBV7-9 and TRBJ1-6, with D maybe TRBD1 (5 bases). The germline V gene encodes CDR1 SEHNR and CDR2 FQNEAQ (reference sequence). V was pared by 0 bases and J by 7 bases, with 10 bases between. This CDR3 comprises 15 residues. The CDR3 nucleotides read TGTGCCAGCAGCTTAGCGGGCAGGGCCAATTCACCCCTCCACTTT. Protein product: CASSLAGRANSPLHF.

This clonotype appeared a few times. V usage is TRBV6-2 or TRBV6-3 and J usage is TRBJ2-6; unclear D gene. The CDR3 is 17 amino acids. CDR1 MNHEY and CDR2 SVGEGT come from the germline V gene. V was cut by 5 bases and J by 0 bases, with 14 bases left in between. Here the CDR3 reads CASSNFKLLSGANVLTF. The CDR3 DNA follows: TGTGCCAGCAGTAACTTCAAACTTCTCTCTGGGGCCAACGTCCTGACTTTC.

The genes are TRBV5-4 and TRBJ1-5; possible D gene TRBD1, 6 bases. Trimming pared 0 bases from V and 5 bases from J, leaving 12 bases between. CDR1 is SGHNT and CDR2 is YYREEE in the germline V gene (reference sequence). This CDR3 region has 15 residues. The CDR3 bases are TGTGCCAGCAGCTTGGGGGGACACCCCGATCAGCCCCAGCATTTT. It encodes CASSLGGHPDQPQHF.

This chain uses TRBV12-3 or TRBV12-4 with TRBJ2-7; 8 bases line up with TRBD1. CDR3 size: 16 residues. J gave up 0 bases and V 5 bases, and 9 bases lay outside the gene matches. The chain's CDR3 is CASSPQGQGISYEQYF. CDR3 nucleotides: TGTGCCAGCAGTCCCCAAGGACAGGGTATCTCCTACGAGCAGTACTTC.